The clone carrying this TCR beta chain was counted at least ten times. Maryland, USA blood bank volunteers served as healthy controls. The unsorted libraries were prepared from 2 million PBMCs (stored at -80 C). With 10-nucleotide random UMIs, 5'RACE was used to make the cDNA. A single record per CDR3 protein comes from TCRdb applying MiXCR to the 5' RACE reads. The table lists almost 30,000 distinct CDR3 sequences, about 12% of them singletons. The sample is drawn from a study of neurological immune-mediated disorders. The sequenced sample was PBMCs. This TCR was recovered from a woman aged 55-69 years in good health.

CDR3 amino acids: CASGGRGAGYGYTF. CDR3 sequence (DNA): TGTGCCAGCGGCGGGCGGGGGGCAGGCTATGGCTACACCTTC. This chain connects TRBV9 to TRBJ1-2; D perhaps matches TRBD1 (6 bases). CDR3 length: 14 amino acids. Trimming took 7 bases from V and 4 from J, leaving 17 bases between them. Germline values: CDR1 SGDLS, CDR2 YYNGEE.